The 17 T cell receptor beta chains below come from one sample, sequenced in a study of cytomegalovirus exposure and HLA in healthy donors. PCR primers comprised 60 Vbeta and 13 Jbeta primers. The table came from immunoSEQ multiplex PCR; TCRdb's copy has only in-frame clones and leaves some out. This table holds roughly 180,000 clones, 76% found once. The source material was PBMCs. The receptor set was obtained from a man between 18 and 35 years old in good health and CMV-seronegative.

This clone was found once. The chain joins TRBV10-3 to TRBJ2-3; 9 bases are shared with TRBD1. Losses at the gene ends were 2 bases for V and 5 bases for J; bases not matched to a gene: 5. Looked up from germline, CDR1 is ENHRY and CDR2 is SYGVKD. There are 15 residues in the CDR3. CDR3 amino acids: CAISEGTGIRDTQYF. As DNA, the CDR3 is TGTGCCATCAGTGAGGGGACAGGGATAAGAGATACGCAGTATTTT.

The chain has TRBV2 and TRBJ2-3; TRBD2 matches 7 bases. Trimming took 4 bases from V and 2 from J; bases not matched to a gene: 9. Germline V gives CDR1 SNHLY, CDR2 FYNNEI. This CDR3 is 16 amino acids long. The CDR3 spells CASSGHRDYTTDTQYF. Here the CDR3 DNA reads TGTGCCAGCAGTGGACACCGGGACTACACCACAGATACGCAGTATTTT.

The gene calls are TRBV2 and TRBJ2-4, with 11 positions matching TRBD2. The germline V gene encodes CDR1 SNHLY and CDR2 FYNNEI. With V trimmed by 6 bases and J by 5 bases, 9 bases remained unmatched. This CDR3 is built from 16 residues. DNA for the CDR3: TGTGCCAGCAGCGCGGGGATAGCGGGAGGGGAAAACATTCAGTACTTC. As protein: CASSAGIAGGENIQYF.

The chain links TRBV9 to TRBJ2-5; 9 bases are shared with TRBD1. Trimming at V came to 0 bases and at J to 2 bases, leaving 2 bases not matched to a gene. Germline lookup yields CDR1 SGDLS and CDR2 YYNGEE. The CDR3 has 15 residues. The CDR3 is CASSVVGTGQETQYF. Here the CDR3 DNA reads TGTGCCAGCAGCGTAGTCGGGACAGGGCAAGAGACCCAGTACTTC.

V gene TRBV6-5 combines with J gene TRBJ2-7; 9 bases agree with TRBD1. V lost 8 bases, J lost 3 bases, and 5 bases stayed unmatched. CDR3 length: 13 amino acids. Germline V CDR1 and CDR2: MNHEY, SVGAGI. The CDR3 coding sequence is TGTGCCAGCTCCCGGGACAGGGACTACGAGCAGTACTTC. It translates to CASSRDRDYEQYF.

The chain joins TRBV10-3 to TRBJ1-2; TRBD1 aligns across 8 bases. Germline CDR1 is ENHRY and CDR2 is SYGVKD. The CDR3 covers 15 residues. After removal of 5 bases from V and 7 bases from J, the junction contained 12 bases not matched to a gene. CDR3 in amino acids: CAISFAGGERGGYTF. The CDR3 DNA follows: TGTGCCATCAGTTTCGCAGGGGGCGAACGGGGTGGCTACACCTTC.

The chain carries TRBV19 and TRBJ1-1, with D perhaps matching TRBD1 (5 bases). Germline V gene data show CDR1 as LNHDA and CDR2 as SQIVND (reference sequence). CDR3 size: 14 residues. V lost 7 bases and J lost 2, with 14 bases in between. CDR3 DNA sequence: TGTGCCAGTAAAGGCGGGGCAGTCAACACTGAAGCTTTCTTT. Translated: CASKGGAVNTEAFF.

The V gene is TRBV9, the J gene TRBJ2-5, with D perhaps TRBD2 (5 bases). CDR3 length: 15 amino acids. The V and J ends lost 0 bases and 0 bases respectively, with 9 bases between them. Germline V lookup: CDR1 SGDLS, CDR2 YYNGEE. CDR3 coding DNA: TGTGCCAGCAGCGTAGGAGGGCTCAACCAAGAGACCCAGTACTTC. It codes for CASSVGGLNQETQYF.

This clone was seen only a few times. Relative to the germline gene, one junction end is altered; a read error may explain this. The chain employs TRBV2 and TRBJ2-5; 10 bases agree with TRBD2. The tail of the sequence fits TRBJ2-7 better, so the J call may be wrong. The CDR3 contains 14 residues. Germline CDR1 reads SNHLY; CDR2 reads FYNNEI. The CDR3 sequence: CASSQAGGTYEQYF. As DNA, the CDR3 is TGTGCCAGCAGTCAAGCGGGGGGGACCTACGAGCAGTACTTC.

J is TRBJ2-7 and V is TRBV4-1, with TRBD2 matching 12 bases. The V and J ends lost 4 bases and 0 bases, in that order; junction bases with no gene match: 7. Germline assignment: CDR1 MGHRA and CDR2 YSYEKL. CDR3 length equals 17 residues. CDR3 amino acids: CASSRLGTSGHSYEQYF. CDR3 DNA: TGCGCCAGCAGCCGCCTCGGGACTAGCGGGCACTCCTACGAGCAGTACTTC.

There are a few counts of this clone. A junction boundary mismatches the germline segment, possibly from a read error. V and J are TRBV7-7 and TRBJ1-2, with D possibly being TRBD1 (5 bases). This CDR3 spans 13 amino acids. Germline V gives CDR1 SSHAT, CDR2 FNYEAQ (reference sequence). DNA for the CDR3: TGTGCTAGCAGCTTAGGGGCGCGTTATGGCTACACCTTC. It translates to CASSLGARYGYTF. The full variable domain, in which reference TRBV7-7 and TRBJ1-2 provide the parts outside the CDR3, is GAGVSQSPRYKVTKRGQDVTLRCDPISSHATLYWYQQALGQGPEFLTYFNYEAQPDKSGLPSDRFSAERPEGSISTLTIQRTEQRDSAMYRCASSLGARYGYTFGSGTRLTVV.

In its sample, this clone was seen a few times. The chain recombines TRBV6-4 with TRBJ2-3; 7 nucleotides agree with TRBD1. The CDR3 covers 13 residues. Germline-derived CDR1 and CDR2 are MRHNA and SNTAGT. Germline trimming cut 3 bases from V and 9 bases from J; bases unmatched to any gene: 6. The CDR3 reads CASSETDRETQYF. Written as DNA, the CDR3 is TGTGCCAGCAGTGAGACAGACAGGGAGACGCAGTATTTT.

The chain employs TRBV7-9 and TRBJ2-7, with 7 nucleotides matching TRBD1. This CDR3 contains 14 residues. Germline lookup yields CDR1 SEHNR and CDR2 FQNEAQ (reference sequence). V trimming: 4 bases; J trimming: 0 bases; junction bases outside the gene matches: 3. The CDR3 sequence: CASSSGTDSYEQYF. In nucleotides, the CDR3 is TGTGCCAGCAGCTCGGGGACAGACTCCTACGAGCAGTACTTC.

The chain recombines TRBV1 with TRBJ2-7; whether TRBD2, the table's D call, matches the DNA was not checked. TRBV1 represents a pseudogene. CDR3 size: 16 residues. CDR3: CTSSQGQEGLNYEQYF. CDR3 DNA: TGCACCAGCAGCCAAGGGCAAGAAGGACTTAACTACGAGCAGTACTTC.

V gene TRBV30 combines with J gene TRBJ1-1; TRBD1 aligns across 7 bases. Germline-derived CDR1 and CDR2 are GTSNPN and SVGIG (reference sequence). CDR3 length equals 12 residues. The V and J ends lost 8 bases and 6 bases, in that order; junction bases with no gene match: 9. The CDR3 here is CAGTQGVAEAFF. CDR3 nucleotides: TGTGCCGGTACGCAGGGGGTCGCTGAAGCTTTCTTT.

The chain is built from TRBV2 and TRBJ1-6; TRBD1 matches 7 bases. J gave up 9 bases and V 8 bases, and 10 bases lay outside the gene matches. Germline CDR1 reads SNHLY; CDR2 reads FYNNEI. CDR3 length: 14 amino acids. The CDR3: CASDTQGMGSPLHF. The CDR3 region has the DNA TGTGCCAGCGACACACAGGGGATGGGTTCACCCCTCCACTTT.

About this clone: One end of the junction does not line up with germline, which may come from a read error. The V gene is TRBV7-9, the J gene TRBJ2-3; 11 bases match TRBD1. Germline loops: CDR1 SEHNR, CDR2 FQNEAQ (reference sequence). This CDR3 has 16 amino acids. The CDR3 sequence is CSSSPPGQGGADTQYF. The CDR3, as DNA: TGTTCCAGCAGCCCCCCGGGACAGGGGGGCGCAGATACGCAGTATTTT.